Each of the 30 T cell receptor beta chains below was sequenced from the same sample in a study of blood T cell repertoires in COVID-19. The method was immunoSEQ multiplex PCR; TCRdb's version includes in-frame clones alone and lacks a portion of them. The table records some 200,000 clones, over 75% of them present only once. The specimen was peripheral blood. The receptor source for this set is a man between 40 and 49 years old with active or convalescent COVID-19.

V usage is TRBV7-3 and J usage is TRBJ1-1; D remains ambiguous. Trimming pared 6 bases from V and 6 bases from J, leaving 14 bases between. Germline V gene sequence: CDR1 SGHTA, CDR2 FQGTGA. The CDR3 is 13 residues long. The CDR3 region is CASSRTGVAEAFF. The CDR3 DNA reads TGTGCCAGCAGTCGGACTGGCGTCGCTGAAGCTTTCTTT.

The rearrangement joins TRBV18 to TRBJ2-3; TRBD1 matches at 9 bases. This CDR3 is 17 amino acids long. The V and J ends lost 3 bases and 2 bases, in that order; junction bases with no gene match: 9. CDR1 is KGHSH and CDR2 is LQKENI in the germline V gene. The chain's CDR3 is CASSPKTGTGYTDTQYF. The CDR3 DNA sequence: TGTGCCAGCTCACCTAAGACCGGGACAGGGTACACAGATACGCAGTATTTT.

The CDR3 sequence: CASSLSDRDLSSGNTIYF. CDR3 sequence (DNA): TGTGCCAGCAGCTTATCGGACAGAGATCTAAGCTCTGGAAACACCATATATTTT. The chain carries TRBV7-9 and TRBJ1-3, with a possible D match to TRBD1 (6 bases). This CDR3 region has 18 residues. In germline, CDR1 is SEHNR, CDR2 FQNEAQ (reference sequence). V lost 2 bases to trimming and J lost 0 bases, with 17 bases between them.

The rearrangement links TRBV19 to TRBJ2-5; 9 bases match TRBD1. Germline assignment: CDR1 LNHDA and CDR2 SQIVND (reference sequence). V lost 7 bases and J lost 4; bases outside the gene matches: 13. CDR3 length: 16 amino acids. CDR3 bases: TGTGCCAGTAACACAGGGGGCCCTTCTCGGGGAGAGACCCAGTACTTC. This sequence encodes CASNTGGPSRGETQYF.

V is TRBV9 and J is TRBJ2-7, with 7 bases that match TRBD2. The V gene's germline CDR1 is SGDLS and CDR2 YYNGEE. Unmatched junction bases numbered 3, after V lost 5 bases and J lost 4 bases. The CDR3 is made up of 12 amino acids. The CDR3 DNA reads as TGTGCCAGCAGTGGGGAGGGGTACGAGCAGTACTTC. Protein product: CASSGEGYEQYF. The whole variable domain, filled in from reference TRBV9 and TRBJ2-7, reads DSGVTQTPKHLITATGQRVTLRCSPRSGDLSVYWYQQSLDQGLQFLIQYYNGEERAKGNILERFSAQQFPDLHSELNLSSLELGDSALYFCASSGEGYEQYFGPGTRLTVT.

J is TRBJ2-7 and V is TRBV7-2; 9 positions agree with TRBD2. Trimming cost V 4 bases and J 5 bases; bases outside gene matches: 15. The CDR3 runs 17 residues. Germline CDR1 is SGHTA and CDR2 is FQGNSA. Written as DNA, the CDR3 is TGTGCCAGCAGCTACCAGCCGATGGCGGGGGGGCTCCACGAGCAGTACTTC. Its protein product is CASSYQPMAGGLHEQYF.

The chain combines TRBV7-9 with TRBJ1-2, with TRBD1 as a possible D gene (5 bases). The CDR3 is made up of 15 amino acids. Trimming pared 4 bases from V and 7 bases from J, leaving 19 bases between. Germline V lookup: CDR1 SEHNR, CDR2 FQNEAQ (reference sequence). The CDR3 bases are TGTGCCAGCAGCTCAAGCCCCTCAGGGACTCTTGGCTACACCTTC. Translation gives CASSSSPSGTLGYTF.

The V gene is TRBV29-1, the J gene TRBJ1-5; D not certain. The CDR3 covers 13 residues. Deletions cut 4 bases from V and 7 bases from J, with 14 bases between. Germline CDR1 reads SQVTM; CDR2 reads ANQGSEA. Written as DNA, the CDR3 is TGCAGCGTTGCCGCCAACACCCGACAGCCCCAGCATTTT. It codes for CSVAANTRQPQHF.

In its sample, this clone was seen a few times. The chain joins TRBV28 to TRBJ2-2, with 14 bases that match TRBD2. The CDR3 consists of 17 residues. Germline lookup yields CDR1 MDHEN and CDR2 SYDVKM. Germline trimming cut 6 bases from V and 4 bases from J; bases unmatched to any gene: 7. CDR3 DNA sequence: TGTGCCAGCAGCCTGGGACTAGCGGGGGTCCTCACCGGGGAGCTGTTTTTT. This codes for CASSLGLAGVLTGELFF.

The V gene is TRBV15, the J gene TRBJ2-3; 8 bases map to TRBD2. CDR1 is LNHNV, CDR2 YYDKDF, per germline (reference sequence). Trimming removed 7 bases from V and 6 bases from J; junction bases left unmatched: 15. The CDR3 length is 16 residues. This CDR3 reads CATTPGSGRGRDTQYF. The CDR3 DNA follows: TGTGCCACCACCCCGGGCAGTGGCCGCGGGAGGGATACGCAGTATTTT.

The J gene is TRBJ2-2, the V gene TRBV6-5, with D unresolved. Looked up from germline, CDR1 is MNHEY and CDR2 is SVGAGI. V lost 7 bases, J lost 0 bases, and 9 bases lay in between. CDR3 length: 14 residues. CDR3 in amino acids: CASNFLSNTGELFF. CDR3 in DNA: TGTGCCAGCAACTTCTTGTCGAACACCGGGGAGCTGTTTTTT.

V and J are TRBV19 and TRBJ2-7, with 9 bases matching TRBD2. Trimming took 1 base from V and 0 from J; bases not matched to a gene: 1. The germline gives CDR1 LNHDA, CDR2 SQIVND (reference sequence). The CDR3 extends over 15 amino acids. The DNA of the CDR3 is TGTGCCAGTAGTATAGGAGCGGGGGGCTCCTACGAGCAGTACTTC. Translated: CASSIGAGGSYEQYF.

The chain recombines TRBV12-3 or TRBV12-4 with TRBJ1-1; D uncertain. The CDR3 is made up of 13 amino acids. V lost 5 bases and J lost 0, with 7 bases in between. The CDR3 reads CASSPGLNTEAFF. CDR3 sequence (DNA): TGTGCCAGCAGTCCTGGCCTGAACACTGAAGCTTTCTTT.

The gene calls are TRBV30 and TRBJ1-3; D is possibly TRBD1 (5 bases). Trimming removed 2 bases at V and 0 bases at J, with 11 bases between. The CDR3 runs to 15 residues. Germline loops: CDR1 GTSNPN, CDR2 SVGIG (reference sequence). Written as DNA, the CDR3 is TGTGCCTGGAGTACACGACAGTTCTCTGGAAACACCATATATTTT. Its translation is CAWSTRQFSGNTIYF.

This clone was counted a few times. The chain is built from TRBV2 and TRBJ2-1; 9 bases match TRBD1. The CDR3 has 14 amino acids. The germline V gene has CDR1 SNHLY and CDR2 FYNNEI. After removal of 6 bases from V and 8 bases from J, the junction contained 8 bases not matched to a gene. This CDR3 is CASSLDRGRDEQFF. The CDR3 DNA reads TGTGCCAGCAGCTTGGACAGGGGTAGGGATGAGCAGTTCTTC.

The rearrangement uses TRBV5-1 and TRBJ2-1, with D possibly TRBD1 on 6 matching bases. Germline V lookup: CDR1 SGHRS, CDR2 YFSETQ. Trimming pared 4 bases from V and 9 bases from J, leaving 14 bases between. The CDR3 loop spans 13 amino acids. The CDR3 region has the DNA TGCGCCAGCAGCCCTAGTCAGGGGACTGAGCAGTTCTTC. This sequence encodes CASSPSQGTEQFF. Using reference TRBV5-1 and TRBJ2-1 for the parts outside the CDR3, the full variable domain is KAGVTQTPRYLIKTRGQQVTLSCSPISGHRSVSWYQQTPGQGLQFLFEYFSETQRNKGNFPGRFSGRQFSNSRSEMNVSTLELGDSALYLCASSPSQGTEQFFGPGTRLTVL.

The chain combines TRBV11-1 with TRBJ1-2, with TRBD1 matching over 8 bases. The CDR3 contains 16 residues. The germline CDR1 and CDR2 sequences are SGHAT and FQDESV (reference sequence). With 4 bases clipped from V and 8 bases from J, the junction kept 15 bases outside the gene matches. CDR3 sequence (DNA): TGTGCCAGCAGCTCGGGACAGGCCCTTTCGGCTTCAGGCTACACCTTC. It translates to CASSSGQALSASGYTF.

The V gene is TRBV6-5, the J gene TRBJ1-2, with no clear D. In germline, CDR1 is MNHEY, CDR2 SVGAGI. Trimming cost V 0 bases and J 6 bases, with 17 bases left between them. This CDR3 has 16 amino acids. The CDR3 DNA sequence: TGTGCCAGCAGTTACTCGACGGCCTATCGAGGAAATGGCTACACCTTC. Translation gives CASSYSTAYRGNGYTF.

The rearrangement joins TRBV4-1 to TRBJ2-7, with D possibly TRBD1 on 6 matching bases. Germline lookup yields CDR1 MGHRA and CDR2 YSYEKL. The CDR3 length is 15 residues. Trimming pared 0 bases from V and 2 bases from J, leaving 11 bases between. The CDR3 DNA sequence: TGCGCCAGCAGCCAAGATCCCAGGGGTACCTACGAGCAGTACTTC. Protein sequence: CASSQDPRGTYEQYF.

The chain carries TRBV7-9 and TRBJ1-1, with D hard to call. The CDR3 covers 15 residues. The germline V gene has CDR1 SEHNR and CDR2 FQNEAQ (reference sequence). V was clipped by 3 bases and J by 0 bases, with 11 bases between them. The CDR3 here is CASSLDGVMNTEAFF. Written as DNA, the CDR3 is TGTGCCAGCAGCTTGGACGGGGTCATGAACACTGAAGCTTTCTTT. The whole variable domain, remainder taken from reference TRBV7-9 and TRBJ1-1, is DTGVSQNPRHKITKRGQNVTFRCDPISEHNRLYWYRQTLGQGPEFLTYFQNEAQLEKSRLLSDRFSAERPKGSFSTLEIQRTEQGDSAMYLCASSLDGVMNTEAFFGQGTRLTVV.

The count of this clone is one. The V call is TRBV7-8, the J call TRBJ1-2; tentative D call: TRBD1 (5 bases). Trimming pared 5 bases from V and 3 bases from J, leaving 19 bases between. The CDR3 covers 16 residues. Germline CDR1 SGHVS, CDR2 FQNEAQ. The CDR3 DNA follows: TGTGCCAGCAGCCCCCCCGCTGGGCAGGGTGACTATGGCTACACCTTC. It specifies CASSPPAGQGDYGYTF.

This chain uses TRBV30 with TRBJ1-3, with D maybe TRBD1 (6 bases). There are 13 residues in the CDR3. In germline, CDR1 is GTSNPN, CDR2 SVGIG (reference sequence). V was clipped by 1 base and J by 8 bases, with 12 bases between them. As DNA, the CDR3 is TGTGCCTGGAGTGCTACTCCAGGGGACACCATATATTTT. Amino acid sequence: CAWSATPGDTIYF.

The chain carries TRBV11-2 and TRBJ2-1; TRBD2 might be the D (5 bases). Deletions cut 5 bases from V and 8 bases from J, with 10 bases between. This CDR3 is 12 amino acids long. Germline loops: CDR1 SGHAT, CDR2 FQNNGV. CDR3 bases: TGTGCCAGCAGCCAGACGGGGTATGAGCAGTTCTTC. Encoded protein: CASSQTGYEQFF.

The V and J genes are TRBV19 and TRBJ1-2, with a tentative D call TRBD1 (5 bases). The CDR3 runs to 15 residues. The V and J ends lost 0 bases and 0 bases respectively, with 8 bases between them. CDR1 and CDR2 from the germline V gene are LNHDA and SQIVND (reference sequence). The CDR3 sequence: CASSIEGRANYGYTF. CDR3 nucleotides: TGTGCCAGTAGTATAGAGGGCAGGGCTAACTATGGCTACACCTTC.

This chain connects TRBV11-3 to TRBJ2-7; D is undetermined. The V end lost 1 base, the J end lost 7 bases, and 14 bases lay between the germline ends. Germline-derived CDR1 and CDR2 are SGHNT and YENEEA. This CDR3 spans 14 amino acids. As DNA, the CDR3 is TGTGCCAGCAGCTTAGCATCAGGCCGTCGGGAGCAGTACTTC. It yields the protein CASSLASGRREQYF.

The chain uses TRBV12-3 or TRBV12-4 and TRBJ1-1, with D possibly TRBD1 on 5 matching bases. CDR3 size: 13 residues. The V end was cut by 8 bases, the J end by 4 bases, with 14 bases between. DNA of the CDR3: TGTGCCAGCGGGCAGACAGTCGGCACTGAAGCTTTCTTT. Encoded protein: CASGQTVGTEAFF.

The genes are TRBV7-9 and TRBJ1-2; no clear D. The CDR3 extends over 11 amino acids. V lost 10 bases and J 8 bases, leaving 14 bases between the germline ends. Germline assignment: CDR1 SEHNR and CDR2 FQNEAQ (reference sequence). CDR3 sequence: CAIPRAGGYTF. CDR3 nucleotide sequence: TGTGCCATTCCACGAGCGGGGGGCTACACCTTC.

CDR3 DNA: TGTGCCAGCAGTTTGGACAGGCGCTCCTACGAGCAGTACTTC. It codes for CASSLDRRSYEQYF. The chain uses TRBV27 and TRBJ2-7, with 7 bases that match TRBD1. The CDR3 runs to 14 residues. Trimming at V came to 3 bases and at J to 0 bases, leaving 2 bases not matched to a gene. Looked up from germline, CDR1 is MNHEY and CDR2 is SMNVEV (reference sequence).

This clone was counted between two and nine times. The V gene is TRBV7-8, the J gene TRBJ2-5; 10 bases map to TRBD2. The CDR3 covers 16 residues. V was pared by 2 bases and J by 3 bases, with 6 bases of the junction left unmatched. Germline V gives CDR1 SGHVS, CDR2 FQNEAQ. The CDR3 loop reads CASSLTRAGGEETQYF. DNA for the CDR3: TGTGCCAGCAGCTTAACCAGAGCGGGGGGGGAAGAGACCCAGTACTTC. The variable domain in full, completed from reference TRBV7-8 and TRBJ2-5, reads GAGVSQSPRYKVAKRGQDVALRCDPISGHVSLFWYQQALGQGPEFLTYFQNEAQLDKSGLPSDRFFAERPEGSVSTLKIQRTQQEDSAVYLCASSLTRAGGEETQYFGPGTRLLVL.

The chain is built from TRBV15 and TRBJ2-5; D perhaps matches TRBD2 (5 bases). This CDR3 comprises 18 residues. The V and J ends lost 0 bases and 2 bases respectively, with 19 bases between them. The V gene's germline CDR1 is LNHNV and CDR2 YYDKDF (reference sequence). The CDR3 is CATSRDGPGRGKQETQYF. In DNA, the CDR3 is TGTGCCACCAGCAGAGATGGCCCGGGAAGAGGGAAACAAGAGACCCAGTACTTC.